This TCR beta chain was captured by sequencing in a study of T cells after yellow fever vaccination. TCRdb reanalysed the 5' RACE reads using MiXCR and keeps one entry per CDR3 protein. In the table there are approximately 150,000 distinct CDR3 sequences, around 9.3% of which are singletons. The CDR3 is made up of 16 amino acids. The germline V gene encodes CDR1 MNHEY and CDR2 SMNVEV (reference sequence). V was pared by 5 bases and J by 4 bases, with 8 bases of the junction left unmatched. The TCR comes from a man aged 18 to 29 who received the YFV17D yellow fever vaccine. This sequence joins TRBV27 and TRBJ2-3; 11 bases line up with TRBD2. Specimen: CD8+ T cells sorted from PBMCs, collected 45 days after the yellow fever booster vaccination. Here the CDR3 DNA reads TGTGCCAGCAGTCCTCGTAGCGGGGGGGCGCCAGATACGCAGTATTTT. Translating it yields CASSPRSGGAPDTQYF.